These 25 T cell receptor beta chains originate from one sample sequenced in a study of breast tumors, draining lymph nodes, adjacent tissues. A single record per CDR3 protein comes from TCRdb applying MiXCR to the multiplex PCR reads. The table has about 120,000 distinct CDR3 sequences, around 20% seen once; the top ten hold roughly 3.5%. Samples came from axillary lymph nodes draining the breast cancer. The sequencing input was axillary lymph node tissue. These receptor sequences come from a female donor with breast cancer. Some clones in this sample may be carry-over from other donors' samples.

The chain combines TRBV27 with TRBJ2-6; maybe TRBD2 (7 bases). The V gene's germline CDR1 is MNHEY and CDR2 SMNVEV (reference sequence). This CDR3 has 20 residues. Trimming stripped 6 bases from V and 0 bases from J, with 24 bases between. This CDR3 is CASRGGRGTADYSGANVLTF. CDR3 sequence (DNA): TGTGCCAGCAGGGGAGGGAGGGGGACTGCGGATTACTCTGGGGCCAACGTCCTGACTTTC.

Note on this clonotype: A much larger clone lies a single base off, so this may be a read error. The V call is TRBV4-2, the J call TRBJ2-1, with a tentative D call TRBD2 (5 bases). There are 16 residues in the CDR3. Germline V gives CDR1 LGHNA, CDR2 YNFKEQ. The CDR3 DNA reads as TGTGCCAGCGGCCAAGATTTGTCGGGATATAACAATGAGCAGTTCTTC. Translated: CASGQDLSGYNNEQFF.

This clonotype was found a few times. J is TRBJ2-1 and V is TRBV30; possible D gene TRBD1, 7 bases. V lost 5 bases, J lost 3 bases, and 17 bases lay in between. The CDR3 is made up of 15 amino acids. Germline V gives CDR1 GTSNPN, CDR2 SVGIG (reference sequence). The CDR3 region has the DNA TGTGCCTGGGCCAGGGGGAGCGGGTACTACAATGAGCAGTTCTTC. Translated: CAWARGSGYYNEQFF.

This clonotype has ten or more counts. The chain links TRBV20-1 to TRBJ1-3; no clear D. This CDR3 region has 15 residues. V lost 2 bases and J lost 0, with 11 bases in between. Germline V CDR1 and CDR2: DFQATT, SNEGSKA (reference sequence). The CDR3 loop reads CSARPTYRSGNTIYF. Here the CDR3 DNA reads TGCAGTGCTAGACCGACTTACCGCTCTGGAAACACCATATATTTT.

In regard to this clonotype: This could be a read error, since a much larger clone is one nucleotide away. The conserved phenylalanine or tryptophan normally closing the CDR3 is absent here, so this likely arose from a read error. The chain links TRBV5-1 to TRBJ2-5; D unclear. The CDR3 is made up of 12 amino acids. V lost 6 bases and J 1 base, leaving 7 bases between the germline ends. Per the germline V gene, CDR1 is SGHRS and CDR2 is YFSETQ. CDR3 DNA: TGCGCCAGCAAAGGGCGCCAAGAGACCCAGTACTTA. This encodes CASKGRQETQYL.

This clonotype has a count of ten or more. The rearrangement uses TRBV7-3 and TRBJ2-5, with 10 nucleotides matching TRBD1. The CDR3 consists of 14 residues. J was trimmed by 5 bases and V by 2 bases; bases with no gene match: 2. Germline assignment: CDR1 SGHTA and CDR2 FQGTGA. As DNA, the CDR3 is TGTGCCAGCAGCTTAGGGACAGGGGTGGAGACCCAGTACTTC. Protein: CASSLGTGVETQYF.

V is TRBV15 and J is TRBJ2-2; the D gene could be TRBD1 or TRBD2 (5 bases each). V was pared by 4 bases and J by 6 bases, with 12 bases between. The germline V gene encodes CDR1 LNHNV and CDR2 YYDKDF (reference sequence). This CDR3 spans 14 amino acids. This CDR3 is CATSTRRDAGELFF. The DNA for the CDR3 is TGTGCCACCAGCACGAGACGGGACGCCGGGGAGCTGTTTTTT.

This rearrangement joins TRBV6-5 to TRBJ2-2, with 9 positions matching TRBD2. V lost 0 bases to trimming and J lost 5 bases; unmatched junction nucleotides: 4. The CDR3 contains 16 residues. Germline V gives CDR1 MNHEY, CDR2 SVGAGI. CDR3 in DNA: TGTGCCAGCAGTTACTCGTGGCGGGGGGGAACCGGGGAGCTGTTTTTT. It translates to CASSYSWRGGTGELFF.

This clonotype was picked up many times. The chain links TRBV5-1 to TRBJ2-3; TRBD2 matches 7 bases. Germline loops: CDR1 SGHRS, CDR2 YFSETQ. The V and J ends lost 0 bases and 2 bases, in that order; junction bases with no gene match: 9. The CDR3 is 17 amino acids. CDR3 DNA sequence: TGCGCCAGCAGCTTGGCGCTAGGGGCGGGAGACACAGATACGCAGTATTTT. Encoded protein: CASSLALGAGDTDTQYF.

The sample holds many counts of this clonotype. J is TRBJ2-5 and V is TRBV19, with a tentative D call TRBD1 (6 bases). The V end lost 5 bases, the J end lost 5 bases, and 18 bases lay between the germline ends. Per the germline V gene, CDR1 is LNHDA and CDR2 is SQIVND (reference sequence). The length of the CDR3 is 15 residues. The chain's CDR3 is CASSDQHRDGETQYF. In DNA form, the CDR3 reads TGTGCCAGTAGTGATCAGCACAGGGACGGGGAGACCCAGTACTTC.

This clonotype was found many times. The chain has TRBV7-8 and TRBJ1-2, with D possibly matching TRBD1 (6 bases). Deletions cut 1 base from V and 11 bases from J, with 14 bases between. The CDR3 has 13 residues. Germline V gene lookup returns CDR1 SGHVS and CDR2 FQNEAQ. The CDR3 coding sequence is TGTGCCAGCAGCTTAGAACAGGGTTATTGGTACACCTTC. Its protein is CASSLEQGYWYTF.

Of note for this clonotype: A much bigger clone sits one base away, suggesting this may be a read error. The chain links TRBV19 to TRBJ2-1; D unresolved. The germline V and J ends were trimmed by 7 bases and 4 bases, with 17 bases remaining between them. CDR3 length: 15 residues. Germline values: CDR1 LNHDA, CDR2 SQIVND (reference sequence). The chain's CDR3 is CASTLDREHYNEQFF. CDR3 nucleotide sequence: TGTGCCAGTACCCTCGACCGAGAGCATTACAATGAGCAGTTCTTC.

The V call is TRBV7-9, the J call TRBJ2-1, with 8 bases lining up with TRBD2. This CDR3 has 16 residues. After removal of 3 bases from V and 3 bases from J, the junction contained 7 bases not matched to a gene. Germline loops: CDR1 SEHNR, CDR2 FQNEAQ (reference sequence). The CDR3 sequence: CASSLGNSGVYNEQFF. CDR3 coding DNA: TGTGCCAGCAGCTTGGGGAATAGCGGGGTCTACAATGAGCAGTTCTTC.

As regards this clonotype: This may be a read error, as it is one base from a much larger clone. The CDR3 coding sequence is TGTGCCAGCAGCTTGGCTACTAGCGGGAACTTCTGTGAGCAGTTCTTC. Its protein is CASSLATSGNFCEQFF. This chain links TRBV5-8 with TRBJ2-1; 10 positions agree with TRBD2. The V gene's germline CDR1 is SGHTS and CDR2 YDEGEE. V trimming: 0 bases; J trimming: 9 bases; junction bases outside the gene matches: 9. CDR3 length: 16 residues.

This clonotype was counted many times. The chain recombines TRBV4-1 with TRBJ1-4; D gene ambiguous. With 1 base removed from V and 5 bases from J, the gap between germline ends came to 14 bases. Germline V gene sequence: CDR1 MGHRA, CDR2 YSYEKL. The length of the CDR3 is 16 residues. For the CDR3, the DNA is TGCGCCAGCAGCCAAGGATTGACCCTGACGAATGAAAAACTGTTTTTT. Its protein product is CASSQGLTLTNEKLFF.

In this sample, this clonotype turned up many times. The rearrangement joins TRBV5-6 to TRBJ1-3; unclear D gene. CDR1 and CDR2 (germline): SGHDT, YYEEEE. The CDR3 contains 16 residues. Between the trimmed V and J ends, which lost 3 bases and 0 bases, there was a span of 13 bases. The CDR3 sequence is CASSSEHLASGNTIYF. CDR3 coding DNA: TGTGCCAGCAGCTCGGAACACCTGGCCTCTGGAAACACCATATATTTT.

The table lists this clonotype with many counts. This rearrangement joins TRBV12-3 or TRBV12-4 to TRBJ2-3, with 10 bases lining up with TRBD2. This CDR3 comprises 16 residues. The junction had 5 bases not matched to a gene; V was cut back by 3 bases and J by 2 bases. CDR3 nucleotide sequence: TGTGCCAGCAGTTTGACTAGCGGGTCACCCACAGATACGCAGTATTTT. This sequence encodes CASSLTSGSPTDTQYF.

This chain joins TRBV6-6 and TRBJ2-1; TRBD1 agrees at 9 bases. Germline V gene sequence: CDR1 MNHNY, CDR2 SVGAGI (reference sequence). This CDR3 region has 12 residues. V dropped 6 bases and J dropped 10; count of bases not matched to a gene: 4. CDR3 region: CASSRQGGEQFF. The CDR3 DNA follows: TGTGCCAGCAGCAGACAGGGGGGCGAGCAGTTCTTC.

This clonotype has a count of ten or more. CDR3 nucleotide sequence: TGTGCCAGCAGTTTTAGTGGAGGACCCTACGAGCAGTACTTC. Protein product: CASSFSGGPYEQYF. The rearrangement uses TRBV7-2 and TRBJ2-7; possibly TRBD2 for D (5 bases). CDR3 length: 14 residues. V was shortened by 6 bases and J by 2 bases, with 14 bases between the two germline ends. CDR1 is SGHTA, CDR2 FQGNSA, per germline.

This clonotype appeared many times. This chain uses TRBV18 with TRBJ2-7; D gene ambiguous. The germline V and J ends were trimmed by 3 bases and 5 bases, with 8 bases remaining between them. Germline lookup yields CDR1 KGHSH and CDR2 LQKENI. The CDR3 covers 12 residues. The CDR3 spells CASSPGLNEQYF. The CDR3 coding sequence is TGTGCCAGCTCACCGGGTCTGAACGAGCAGTACTTC.

Details on this clonotype: This sequence may be a read error, since a much larger clone differs from it by one base. This chain connects TRBV5-1 to TRBJ2-1; possible D gene TRBD1, 5 bases. V gave up 4 bases and J gave up 4 bases, with 15 bases separating them. The CDR3 runs to 15 residues. The germline gives CDR1 SGHRS, CDR2 YFSETQ. CDR3 DNA sequence: TGCGCCAGCAGCAAAGACAAGGGGTCTTACAATGAGCAGTTCTTC. Encoded protein: CASSKDKGSYNEQFF. Filled out from reference TRBV5-1 and TRBJ2-1, the complete variable domain reads KAGVTQTPRYLIKTRGQQVTLSCSPISGHRSVSWYQQTPGQGLQFLFEYFSETQRNKGNFPGRFSGRQFSNSRSEMNVSTLELGDSALYLCASSKDKGSYNEQFFGPGTRLTVL.

As regards this clonotype: This may be a read error: a much more frequent sequence differs by one nucleotide. The chain carries TRBV6-7 and TRBJ1-5, with a tentative D call TRBD1 (6 bases). TRBV6-7 is labeled an ORF, and its function is uncertain. The length of the CDR3 is 16 residues. Trimming removed 4 bases at V and 2 bases at J, with 15 bases between. CDR3 residues: CASSCLRGECNQPQHF. The CDR3, as DNA: TGTGCCAGCAGTTGCCTCAGGGGTGAATGCAATCAGCCCCAGCATTTT.

This clonotype came up a few times. This chain connects TRBV18 to TRBJ1-4; TRBD1 might be the D (5 bases). The V gene's germline CDR1 is KGHSH and CDR2 LQKENI. Trimming pared 3 bases from V and 3 bases from J, leaving 11 bases between. This CDR3 comprises 15 residues. CDR3 region: CASSPRGGANEKLFF. The CDR3 DNA reads as TGTGCCAGCTCACCTCGTGGAGGGGCTAATGAAAAACTGTTTTTT.

As regards this clonotype: This could be a read error, since a much larger clone is one nucleotide away. This chain uses TRBV19 with TRBJ2-1, with 7 bases fitting TRBD2. This CDR3 has 13 amino acids. V was pared by 4 bases and J by 7 bases, with 4 bases of the junction left unmatched. Germline lookup yields CDR1 LNHDA and CDR2 SQIVND (reference sequence). This CDR3 reads CASSSGSMNEQFF. The CDR3 coding sequence is TGTGCCAGTAGTAGCGGGAGTATGAATGAGCAGTTCTTC.

This clonotype was counted many times. J is TRBJ2-2 and V is TRBV11-2; TRBD2 aligns across 10 bases. Germline V lookup: CDR1 SGHAT, CDR2 FQNNGV. The CDR3 contains 16 residues. The trim removed 4 bases at V and 0 bases at J, leaving 2 bases unmatched. CDR3 loop: CASSSTSGANTGELFF. As DNA, the CDR3 is TGTGCCAGCAGCTCAACTAGCGGGGCGAACACCGGGGAGCTGTTTTTT. Full variable domain (rest looked up from reference TRBV11-2 and TRBJ2-2): EAGVAQSPRYKIIEKRQSVAFWCNPISGHATLYWYQQILGQGPKLLIQFQNNGVVDDSQLPKDRFSAERLKGVDSTLKIQPAKLEDSAVYLCASSSTSGANTGELFFGEGSRLTVL.